The rows below give T cell receptor beta chains drawn from one sample of a study of technical replicates of blood from a handful of donors. Clones were sequenced by immunoSEQ multiplex PCR, and TCRdb holds only the in-frame ones, with some missing. The table includes over 50,000 clones, just under 95% detected once. The sample comprised PBMCs. The receptors were gathered from a human donor in good health. Some clones in this sample may be carry-over from other donors' samples. Each CDR3 is given with its conserved first and last residue. The order of the fields is V gene, clone size, J gene, D gene, CDR3 protein, CDR3 DNA. A D gene is named only where the DNA matches it firmly. Not all rows give a size; the values are once, few, many and, for expanded clones, a class.

>TRBV28|once|TRBJ1-6|.
CASYPESSYNSPLHF
TGTGCCAGCTACCCGGAGAGCTCCTATAATTCACCCCTCCACTTT
>TRBV4-2|.|TRBJ2-1|TRBD2
CASSPGGGSYNEQFF
TGTGCCAGCAGCCCCGGGGGGGGCTCCTACAATGAGCAGTTCTTC
>TRBV5-4|once|TRBJ1-2|.
CASSYSGVHYGYTF
TGTGCCAGCAGCTACTCGGGGGTACACTATGGCTACACCTTC
>TRBV5-6|.|TRBJ2-1|TRBD1
CASSLIGQGMKGQFF
TGTGCCAGCAGCTTGATAGGACAGGGAATGAAGGGGCAGTTCTTC
>TRBV27|few|TRBJ2-3|TRBD2
CASSLSGSGATDTQYF
TGTGCCAGCAGTTTATCTGGAAGCGGGGCCACAGATACGCAGTATTTT
>TRBV5-4|once|TRBJ2-5|.
CASSPGQPKETQYF
TGTGCCAGCAGCCCCGGACAGCCAAAAGAGACCCAGTACTTC
>TRBV19|.|TRBJ2-7|TRBD2
CASSTMSSGWSYEQYF
TGTGCCAGTAGTACCATGTCTAGCGGGTGGTCCTACGAGCAGTACTTC
>TRBV7-9|.|TRBJ2-1|TRBD2
CASSLKWRLAGVEDEQFF
TGTGCCAGCAGCTTAAAGTGGAGGCTAGCGGGAGTAGAGGATGAGCAGTTCTTC
>TRBV6-1|.|TRBJ1-1|.
CASSVQAGTEAFF
TGTGCCAGCAGTGTTCAGGCGGGCACTGAAGCTTTCTTT
>TRBV30|.|TRBJ2-7|.
CAWSVIYEQYF
TGTGCCTGGAGTGTTATCTACGAGCAGTACTTC
>TRBV13|.|TRBJ1-1|.
CASSTRGGVTEAFF
TGTGCCAGCAGCACCAGGGGCGGCGTCACTGAAGCTTTCTTT
>TRBV10-3|.|TRBJ1-1|TRBD1
CATMGQANTEAFF
TGTGCCACAATGGGACAGGCGAACACTGAAGCTTTCTTT
>TRBV7-2|.|TRBJ2-5|TRBD2
CASSLGAGAQETQYF
TGTGCCAGCAGCTTGGGAGCGGGGGCCCAAGAGACCCAGTACTTC
>TRBV13|.|TRBJ2-3|.
CASSPAGTDTQYF
TGTGCCAGCAGCCCAGCGGGCACAGATACGCAGTATTTT
>TRBV7-5|.|TRBJ1-2|.
CVRSLALDRCSHGYTF
TGTGTCAGAAGCTTAGCGCTGGACAGGTGCTCCCATGGCTACACCTTC
>TRBV29-1|few|TRBJ2-7|TRBD1
CSARDSSYEQYF
TGCAGCGCCCGGGACAGCTCCTACGAGCAGTACTTC
>TRBV7-2|.|TRBJ1-2|.
CASSLKADNYGYTF
TGTGCCAGCAGCTTGAAGGCGGATAACTATGGCTACACCTTC
>TRBV4-2|.|TRBJ2-7|TRBD1
CASSQDVGGQGAAEQYF
TGTGCCAGCAGCCAAGATGTCGGCGGGCAGGGGGCGGCGGAGCAGTACTTC
>TRBV4-2|.|TRBJ1-3|.
CASSQQGTGNTIYF
TGTGCCAGCAGCCAGCAGGGGACTGGAAACACCATATATTTT
>TRBV18|.|TRBJ2-3|.
CASSPYFQADTQYF
TGTGCCAGCTCACCATATTTCCAGGCAGATACGCAGTATTTT
>TRBV11-2|.|TRBJ2-7|.
CASSLDSPGLASSYEQYF
TGTGCCAGCAGCTTAGATAGTCCGGGCCTAGCGAGCTCCTACGAGCAGTACTTC
>TRBV7-9|.|TRBJ2-3|.
CASSSSLGLTLDYF
TGTGCCAGCAGCTCTAGCCTTGGACTGACACTGGATTATTTT
>TRBV2|.|TRBJ1-1|TRBD1
CASRSQGANTEAFF
TGTGCCAGCAGGTCACAGGGGGCGAACACTGAAGCTTTCTTT
>TRBV7-2|.|TRBJ1-2|.
CASSLIEGGYTF
TGTGCCAGCAGCTTAATCGAGGGTGGCTACACCTTC
>TRBV30|once|TRBJ2-3|.
CAWSVADTDTQYF
TGTGCCTGGAGTGTAGCGGACACAGATACGCAGTATTTT
>TRBV18|.|TRBJ2-5|.
CASSPPFPITQYF
TGTGCCAGCTCACCACCCTTTCCGATCACTCAGTACTTC
>TRBV12-5|.|TRBJ1-1|.
CASGLVVWGEGVGGTEAFF
TGTGCTAGTGGTTTGGTGGTTTGGGGTGAAGGGGTCGGGGGTACTGAAGCTTTCTTT
>TRBV6-5|few|TRBJ1-5|TRBD1
CASRDRGGSAQHF
TGTGCCAGCAGAGACAGGGGGGGATCGGCCCAGCATTTT
>TRBV11-2|.|TRBJ2-7|.
CASSLDRGGEQYF
TGTGCCAGCAGCTTAGACCGGGGAGGCGAGCAGTACTTC
>TRBV7-3|.|TRBJ2-2|TRBD2
CASSLFPGGRWNTGELFF
TGTGCCAGCAGCCTCTTCCCGGGCGGGAGGTGGAACACCGGGGAGCTGTTTTTT
>TRBV11-2|.|TRBJ2-1|TRBD2
CASSSGTSGVGEFF
TGTGCCAGCAGCTCAGGGACTAGCGGGGTGGGGGAGTTCTTC
>TRBV7-9|.|TRBJ2-7|.
CASRSTDYEQYF
TGTGCCAGCAGATCTACAGACTACGAGCAGTACTTC
>TRBV6-1|once|TRBJ2-3|TRBD2
CASSEGWEGDTQYF
TGTGCCAGCAGTGAAGGTTGGGAGGGGGATACGCAGTATTTT
>TRBV4-3|.|TRBJ2-7|TRBD2
CASSQDVGGAYEQYF
TGCGCCAGCAGCCAAGATGTTGGGGGGGCCTACGAGCAGTACTTC
>TRBV27|.|TRBJ2-5|TRBD2
CASSLFPSGRLETQYF
TGTGCCAGCAGTTTATTTCCTAGCGGGAGATTAGAGACCCAGTACTTC
>TRBV5-1|.|TRBJ2-2|TRBD2
CASRERYGGTEGLAFSTNTGELFF
TGCGCCAGCAGAGAAAGATACGGTGGGACTGAGGGACTAGCGTTTTCTACGAACACCGGGGAGCTGTTTTTT